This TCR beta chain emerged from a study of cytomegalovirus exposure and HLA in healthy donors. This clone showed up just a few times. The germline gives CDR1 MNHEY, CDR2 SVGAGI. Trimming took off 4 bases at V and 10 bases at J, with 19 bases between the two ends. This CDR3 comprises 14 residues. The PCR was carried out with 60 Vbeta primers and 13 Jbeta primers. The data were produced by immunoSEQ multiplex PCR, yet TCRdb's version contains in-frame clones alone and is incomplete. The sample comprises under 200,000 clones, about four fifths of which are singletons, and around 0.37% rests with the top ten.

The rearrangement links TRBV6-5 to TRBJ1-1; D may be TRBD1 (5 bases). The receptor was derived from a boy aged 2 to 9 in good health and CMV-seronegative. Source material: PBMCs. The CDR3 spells CASSSTGLGNGAFF. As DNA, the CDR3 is TGTGCCAGCAGTTCTACAGGTTTGGGGAACGGAGCTTTCTTT.